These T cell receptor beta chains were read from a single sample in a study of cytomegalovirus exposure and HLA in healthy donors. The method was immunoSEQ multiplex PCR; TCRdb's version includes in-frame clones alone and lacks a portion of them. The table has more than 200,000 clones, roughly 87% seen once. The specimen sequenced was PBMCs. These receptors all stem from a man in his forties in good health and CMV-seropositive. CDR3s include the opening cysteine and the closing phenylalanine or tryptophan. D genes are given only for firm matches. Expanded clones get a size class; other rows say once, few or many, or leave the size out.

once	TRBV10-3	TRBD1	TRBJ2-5	CAISERGQIETQYF	TGTGCCATCAGTGAGAGGGGACAGATAGAGACCCAGTACTTC
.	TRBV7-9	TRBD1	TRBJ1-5	CASSRGGQDNQPQHF	TGTGCCAGCAGCCGAGGGGGACAGGACAATCAGCCCCAGCATTTT
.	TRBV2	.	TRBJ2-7	CASGGSVSEQYF	TGTGCTAGTGGAGGGAGTGTCAGCGAGCAGTACTTC
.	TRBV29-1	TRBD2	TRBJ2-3	CSVGGLAGGVDTQYF	TGCAGCGTTGGGGGACTAGCGGGAGGCGTGGATACGCAGTATTTT
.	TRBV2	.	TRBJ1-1	CASNRGGTGNTEAFF	TGTGCCAGCAACCGAGGAGGGACGGGAAACACTGAAGCTTTCTTT
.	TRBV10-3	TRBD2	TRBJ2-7	CAISGGATYEQYF	TGTGCCATTTCGGGAGGGGCCACCTACGAGCAGTACTTC
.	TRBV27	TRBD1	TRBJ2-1	CASSQDREDEQFF	TGTGCCAGCAGTCAGGACAGGGAGGATGAGCAGTTCTTC
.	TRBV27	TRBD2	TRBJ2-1	CASSFSGSSSYNEQFF	TGTGCCAGCAGCTTTAGCGGGTCTAGCTCCTACAATGAGCAGTTCTTC
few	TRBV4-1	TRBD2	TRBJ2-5	CASSQDRSREETQYF	TGCGCCAGCAGCCAAGATCGCTCGCGGGAGGAGACCCAGTACTTC
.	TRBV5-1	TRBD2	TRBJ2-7	CASSGSGTSYEQYF	TGCGCCAGCAGCGGTAGCGGGACCTCCTACGAGCAGTACTTC
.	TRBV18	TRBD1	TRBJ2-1	CASSPGQPEQFF	TGTGCCAGCTCACCGGGACAGCCCGAGCAGTTCTTC
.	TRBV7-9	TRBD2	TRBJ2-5	CASSLGTSGKETRYF	TGTGCCAGCAGCCTCGGGACTAGCGGTAAAGAGACCCGGTACTTC
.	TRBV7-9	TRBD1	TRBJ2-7	CASSLVMGQGYEQYF	TGTGCCAGCAGCTTAGTAATGGGACAGGGCTACGAGCAGTACTTC
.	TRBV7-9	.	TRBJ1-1	CASSFGPNTEAFF	TGTGCCAGCAGCTTTGGGCCCAACACTGAAGCTTTCTTT
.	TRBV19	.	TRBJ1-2	CASSIWGTSDGYTF	TGTGCCAGTAGTATATGGGGGACTAGTGATGGCTACACCTTC
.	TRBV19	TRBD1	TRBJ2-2	CASSITPGQFTGELFF	TGTGCCAGTAGTATCACGCCGGGACAGTTCACCGGGGAGCTGTTTTTT
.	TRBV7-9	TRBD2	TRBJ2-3	CASSPTSVGVYFSTDTQYF	TGTGCCAGCAGCCCGACTAGCGTTGGCGTTTACTTTAGCACAGATACGCAGTATTTT
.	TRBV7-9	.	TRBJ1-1	CASSLRAGYAFF	TGTGCCAGCAGCTTAAGGGCAGGGTATGCTTTCTTT
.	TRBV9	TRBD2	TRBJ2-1	CASSPSSGTYNEQFF	TGTGCCAGCAGTCCATCTAGCGGGACCTACAATGAGCAGTTCTTC
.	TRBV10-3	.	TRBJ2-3	CAISDPSGSGDTQYF	TGTGCCATCAGTGACCCTTCCGGGAGCGGTGATACGCAGTATTTT
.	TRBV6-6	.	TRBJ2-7	CASSLPQGSRYEQYF	TGTGCCAGCAGTTTACCTCAAGGTAGCCGGTACGAGCAGTACTTC
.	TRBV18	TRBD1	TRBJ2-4	CASSAYQGAGNIQYF	TGTGCCAGCTCAGCTTACCAGGGGGCCGGAAACATTCAGTACTTC
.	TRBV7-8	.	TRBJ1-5	CASSPRDKFGQPQHF	TGTGCCAGCAGCCCCCGGGACAAGTTCGGGCAGCCCCAGCATTTT
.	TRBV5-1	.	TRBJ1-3	CASSRGSSGNTIYF	TGCGCCAGCAGCCGCGGGAGCTCTGGAAACACCATATATTTT
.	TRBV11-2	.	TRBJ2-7	CASSLTATTYEQYF	TGTGCCAGCAGCTTAACCGCAACTACCTACGAGCAGTACTTC
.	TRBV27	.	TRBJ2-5	CASSPWGEQETQYF	TGTGCCAGCAGCCCATGGGGGGAACAAGAGACCCAGTACTTC
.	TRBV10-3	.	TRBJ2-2	CAISDRGLNTGELFF	TGTGCCATCAGTGATCGGGGTTTGAACACCGGGGAGCTGTTTTTT
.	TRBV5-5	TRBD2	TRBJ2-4	CASSGGETKNIQYF	TGTGCCAGCAGCGGGGGGGAAACCAAAAACATTCAGTACTTC
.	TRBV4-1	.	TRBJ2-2	CASSQDAGDGGELFF	TGCGCCAGCAGCCAAGATGCAGGGGACGGCGGGGAGCTGTTTTTT
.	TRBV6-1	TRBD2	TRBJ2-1	CASSVAGGVYNEQFF	TGTGCCAGCAGCGTAGCGGGAGGGGTGTACAATGAGCAGTTCTTC
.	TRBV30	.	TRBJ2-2	CAWSGGLLNTGELFF	TGTGCCTGGAGTGGGGGACTCCTGAACACCGGGGAGCTGTTTTTT
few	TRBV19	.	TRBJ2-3	CASSMLGGTDTQYF	TGTGCCAGTAGTATGTTGGGAGGCACAGATACGCAGTATTTT
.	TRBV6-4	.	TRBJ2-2	CASSDSLTYDGNTGELFF	TGTGCCAGCAGTGACTCGTTGACTTACGATGGGAACACCGGGGAGCTGTTTTTT
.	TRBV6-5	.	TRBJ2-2	CASSFFNTGELFF	TGTGCCAGCAGTTTCTTCAACACCGGGGAGCTGTTTTTT
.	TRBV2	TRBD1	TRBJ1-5	CASCRDRWYQPQHF	TGTGCCAGCTGCCGGGACAGGTGGTATCAGCCCCAGCATTTT
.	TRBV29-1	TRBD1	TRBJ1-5	CSGGQPNQPQHF	TGCAGCGGGGGACAGCCGAATCAGCCCCAGCATTTT
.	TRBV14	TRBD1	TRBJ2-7	CASSLFGTGYDEQYF	TGTGCCAGCAGCCTTTTCGGGACAGGTTACGACGAGCAGTACTTC
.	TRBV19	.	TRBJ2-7	CASSMGAGLFSYEQYF	TGTGCCAGTAGTATGGGCGCCGGACTATTCTCCTACGAGCAGTACTTC
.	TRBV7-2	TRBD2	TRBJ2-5	CASSLAAGGPGWTQYF	TGTGCCAGCAGCTTAGCGGCGGGAGGGCCCGGTTGGACCCAGTACTTC
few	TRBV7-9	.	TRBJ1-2	CASSGQNVSLYGYTF	TGTGCCAGCAGCGGACAGAATGTCTCCCTCTATGGCTACACCTTC
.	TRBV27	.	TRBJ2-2	CASSFAVNTGELFF	TGTGCCAGCAGTTTCGCGGTGAACACCGGGGAGCTGTTTTTT
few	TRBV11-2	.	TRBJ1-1	CASSLEAGLGTEAFF	TGTGCCAGCAGCTTAGAGGCAGGGTTGGGCACTGAAGCTTTCTTT
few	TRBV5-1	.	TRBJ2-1	CASSLAPRSSYNEQFF	TGCGCCAGCAGCTTGGCACCGAGGAGCTCCTACAATGAGCAGTTCTTC